The 15 T cell receptor beta chains given below trace back to one sample, sequenced in a study of cytomegalovirus exposure and HLA in healthy donors. It was with 60 Vbeta and 13 Jbeta primers that the PCR ran. Clones were read by immunoSEQ multiplex PCR, and TCRdb kept only the in-frame ones, dropping some. The data contain roughly 150,000 clones, 70% to 85% of them singletons. Material for sequencing was PBMCs. The receptor source for this set is a man between 45 and 60 years old in good health and CMV-seropositive.

The chain is built from TRBV9 and TRBJ2-3; 9 bases align to TRBD2. The length of the CDR3 is 16 residues. With 0 bases clipped from V and 0 bases from J, the junction kept 2 bases outside the gene matches. Per germline, CDR1 SGDLS and CDR2 YYNGEE. CDR3 region: CASSVERGASTDTQYF. CDR3 DNA sequence: TGTGCCAGCAGCGTAGAGCGGGGGGCTAGCACAGATACGCAGTATTTT.

This clone has just one count. The V gene is TRBV6-4, the J gene TRBJ2-1, with 7 bases matching TRBD2. The CDR3 contains 15 residues. J lost 0 bases, V lost 3 bases, and 2 bases had no gene match. Germline CDR1 reads MRHNA; CDR2 reads SNTAGT. The chain's CDR3 is CASSELAGSYNEQFF. CDR3 nucleotide sequence: TGTGCCAGCAGTGAATTAGCGGGCTCCTACAATGAGCAGTTCTTC.

The V gene is TRBV19, the J gene TRBJ2-1, with 15 bases matching TRBD2. With 9 bases clipped from V and 8 bases from J, the junction kept 5 bases outside the gene matches. This CDR3 has 14 amino acids. In germline, CDR1 is LNHDA, CDR2 SQIVND (reference sequence). The CDR3 is CASGTSGGLYEQFF. The CDR3 DNA reads TGTGCCAGCGGGACTAGCGGGGGGTTATATGAGCAGTTCTTC.

This chain uses TRBV5-6 with TRBJ2-3; 10 positions match TRBD2. Germline V gene lookup returns CDR1 SGHDT and CDR2 YYEEEE. The J segment lost 4 bases and the V segment lost 2 bases, leaving 7 bases of the junction unmatched. This CDR3 contains 16 residues. The CDR3 sequence is CASSLILAGGADTQYF. CDR3 coding DNA: TGTGCCAGCAGCTTAATCTTAGCGGGGGGCGCAGATACGCAGTATTTT.

The rearrangement uses TRBV7-6 and TRBJ1-5; D not resolved. Germline V gene sequence: CDR1 SGHVS, CDR2 FNYEAQ. The CDR3 runs 16 residues. V was clipped by 1 base and J by 1 base, with 11 bases between them. The CDR3 region is CASSLEQRGSNQPQHF. The CDR3 coding sequence is TGTGCCAGCAGCTTAGAGCAGAGAGGGAGCAATCAGCCCCAGCATTTT. The variable domain in full, with the rest retrieved from reference TRBV7-6 and TRBJ1-5, is GAGVSQSPRYKVTKRGQDVALRCDPISGHVSLYWYRQALGQGPEFLTYFNYEAQQDKSGLPNDRFSAERPEGSISTLTIQRTEQRDSAMYRCASSLEQRGSNQPQHFGDGTRLSIL.

This chain joins TRBV2 and TRBJ2-1; 7 bases match TRBD2. The CDR3 consists of 16 residues. After removal of 7 bases from V and 0 bases from J, the junction contained 9 bases not matched to a gene. From germline, CDR1 is SNHLY and CDR2 FYNNEI. CDR3 loop: CASKGASGSSYNEQFF. In DNA, the CDR3 is TGTGCCAGCAAAGGGGCTAGCGGAAGCTCCTACAATGAGCAGTTCTTC.

The chain recombines TRBV4-3 with TRBJ2-2; 9 bases line up with TRBD1. Trimming cost V 1 base and J 0 bases; bases outside gene matches: 0. The germline V gene encodes CDR1 LGHNA and CDR2 YSLEER. This CDR3 is 16 amino acids long. The CDR3 DNA reads TGCGCCAGCAGCCAAGGACAGGGGGCGAACACCGGGGAGCTGTTTTTT. Translated, it gives CASSQGQGANTGELFF.

V usage is TRBV7-9 and J usage is TRBJ2-6; possibly TRBD2 for D (5 bases). Trimming removed 5 bases from V and 1 base from J, with 9 bases in between. CDR1 and CDR2 (germline): SEHNR, FQNEAQ (reference sequence). The length of the CDR3 is 15 residues. DNA for the CDR3: TGTGCCAGCAGCCTCACTAGTTCTGGGGCCAACGTCCTGACTTTC. It is translated as CASSLTSSGANVLTF.

This chain uses TRBV7-2 with TRBJ1-6, with D perhaps matching TRBD1 (6 bases). Germline-derived CDR1 and CDR2 are SGHTA and FQGNSA. The V and J ends lost 5 bases and 5 bases respectively, with 19 bases between them. This CDR3 is 17 amino acids long. CDR3 in DNA: TGTGCCAGCAGCCCCTTGGGGGGGCAGTTAGATAATTCACCCCTCCACTTT. Translation gives CASSPLGGQLDNSPLHF.

This clone has a handful of counts. The gene calls are TRBV12-2 and TRBJ1-1. TRBV12-2 is annotated as a pseudogene. This CDR3 is built from 16 residues. This CDR3 reads CASRLVGRDYCPEAFF. The CDR3 nucleotides read TGTGCAAGTCGCTTAGTCGGCCGCGACTATTGCCCTGAAGCTTTCTTT.

The chain has TRBV7-3 and TRBJ2-1; TRBD1 is a possible D gene (6 bases). Trimming left V 5 bases short and J 4 bases short, with 9 bases between. From germline, CDR1 is SGHTA and CDR2 FQGTGA. This CDR3 comprises 13 residues. CDR3 in DNA: TGTGCCAGCAGCCCAGGGGTATACAATGAGCAGTTCTTC. This gives the protein CASSPGVYNEQFF.

The chain is built from TRBV5-4 and TRBJ2-5; 15 bases align to TRBD2. V was clipped by 7 bases and J by 2 bases; unmatched bases: 15. The CDR3 is 19 amino acids. CDR1 and CDR2 (germline): SGHNT, YYREEE (reference sequence). CDR3 coding DNA: TGTGCCAGCGGCCCCCCTGGGGGACTAGCGGGGGGACGACAAGAGACCCAGTACTTC. Encoded protein: CASGPPGGLAGGRQETQYF.

This chain links TRBV7-9 with TRBJ2-7, with 10 bases lining up with TRBD2. The V and J ends lost 0 bases and 3 bases, in that order; junction bases with no gene match: 2. The germline V gene encodes CDR1 SEHNR and CDR2 FQNEAQ (reference sequence). This CDR3 has 15 amino acids. The CDR3 sequence: CASSLAGLAVYEQYF. For the CDR3, the DNA is TGTGCCAGCAGCTTAGCCGGACTAGCGGTCTACGAGCAGTACTTC. The full variable domain, with the rest looked up from reference TRBV7-9 and TRBJ2-7, is DTGVSQNPRHKITKRGQNVTFRCDPISEHNRLYWYRQTLGQGPEFLTYFQNEAQLEKSRLLSDRFSAERPKGSFSTLEIQRTEQGDSAMYLCASSLAGLAVYEQYFGPGTRLTVT.

This clone was recorded once. This chain joins TRBV2 and TRBJ2-3, with 8 bases aligning to TRBD2. The germline CDR1 and CDR2 sequences are SNHLY and FYNNEI. Trimming at V came to 5 bases and at J to 5 bases, leaving 9 bases not matched to a gene. The CDR3 sequence is 15 residues long. The CDR3 DNA sequence: TGTGCCAGCAGTCTCGACGGGGGGGCCCAAGATACGCAGTATTTT. Its protein product is CASSLDGGAQDTQYF.

The chain employs TRBV9 and TRBJ2-7; 11 bases align to TRBD2. J was trimmed by 6 bases and V by 0 bases; bases with no gene match: 5. This CDR3 has 15 residues. Germline lookup yields CDR1 SGDLS and CDR2 YYNGEE. CDR3 amino acids: CASSVGTSGGFEQYF. As DNA, the CDR3 is TGTGCCAGCAGCGTAGGAACTAGCGGGGGCTTCGAGCAGTACTTC.